This T cell receptor beta chain was recorded in a study of metastatic and nonmetastatic thyroid tumors. Study summary: Comparative analysis of repertoires was undertaken across blood and tumor or nodule tissue obtained from malignant and benign thyroid patients.

Note on this clone: The antigen is not known.

Regarding the study as a whole: As reported, TCR beta diversity in blood and tumor was significantly higher in malignant thyroid tumors than in benign nodules.

Thyroid surgery was preceded by no treatment in any patient. Per the original methods: CDR3 differences across clinicopathological groups were used to build a distant-metastasis classifier for papillary thyroid cancer. Using MiXCR, TCRdb reanalyzed the PCR reads. The V and J calls reflect TCRdb's pipeline rather than the authors' work. The repertoire holds 5,000 or so clones, with approximately 35% as singletons. Source material: adjacent normal tissue. The clonotype comes from a male donor with papillary thyroid cancer or a benign thyroid nodule (not recorded which). Some clones in this sample may be carry-over from other donors' samples.

The CDR3 DNA follows: TGCAGTGCTCTAAGCGGGGGGGGCACCGGGGAGCTGTTTTTT. It codes for CSALSGGGTGELFF. The chain is built from TRBV20-1 and TRBJ2-2, with 10 bases fitting TRBD2. Germline-derived CDR1 and CDR2 are DFQATT and SNEGSKA (reference sequence). V shed 5 bases, J shed 4 bases, and the junction held 4 bases outside the gene matches. The CDR3 contains 14 residues.